The sequence of this TCR beta chain was determined in a study of T cells in Graves' hyperthyroidism and ophthalmopathy. Findings and caveats of the study: Blood also carried most thyroid clonotypes expanded above 0.001. Ophthalmopathy cases were set apart from stable hyperthyroidism by a 13 V-J model.

PBMCs were obtained from approximately 10 ml fresh peripheral blood. The germline gives CDR1 LNHDA, CDR2 SQIVND (reference sequence). V was trimmed by 3 bases and J by 2 bases, leaving 8 bases between them. The length of the CDR3 is 15 residues. Authors of the study amplified TCR beta CDR3 regions from RNA transcripts. Carried out on the TCR CDR3, a first-round RT-PCR used the HTBI primer set. TCRdb called the multiplex PCR reads again in MiXCR, with one record for every CDR3 protein. Among around 600,000 distinct CDR3 sequences listed, 15% to 18% were seen once. This clonotype was detected a few times. Its antigen remains unknown.

The material sequenced was blood. The source of this sequence is a woman between 25 and 40 years old with Graves' hyperthyroidism. The chain has TRBV19 and TRBJ2-6; a possible D gene is TRBD1 (5 bases). The CDR3 reads CASSIQGTGANVLTF. The CDR3 DNA reads as TGTGCCAGTAGTATTCAGGGAACTGGGGCCAACGTCCTGACTTTC.